Listed here are 12 T cell receptor beta chains from one sample, sequenced in a study of PD-1 blockade in mismatch repair-deficient tumors. Assay: immunoSEQ multiplex PCR; the TCRdb copy retains only in-frame clones and omits some. The table shows around 49,000 clones, with approximately 80% occurring only once. Specimen: PBMCs, collected before pembrolizumab treatment. The receptors stem from an adult with mismatch repair-deficient cancer.

This rearrangement joins TRBV9 to TRBJ1-1, with D tentatively TRBD1 (6 bases). Germline V CDR1 and CDR2: SGDLS, YYNGEE. This CDR3 spans 14 amino acids. The V end was cut by 2 bases, the J end by 5 bases, with 13 bases between. CDR3 DNA sequence: TGTGCCAGCAGCGTCACAGGGTCTCAGACTGAAGCTTTCTTT. Its translation is CASSVTGSQTEAFF.

This sequence joins TRBV10-3 and TRBJ2-6; D not resolved. Germline CDR1 is ENHRY and CDR2 is SYGVKD. Trimming shortened V by 4 bases and J by 4 bases, and 5 bases separated the two germline ends. This CDR3 contains 13 residues. CDR3 protein: CAISVGGANVLTF. CDR3 nucleotide sequence: TGTGCCATCAGTGTGGGGGGGGCCAACGTCCTGACTTTC.

This chain connects TRBV27 to TRBJ2-7, with 10 bases fitting TRBD2. Unmatched junction bases numbered 8, after V lost 7 bases and J lost 5 bases. This CDR3 has 14 amino acids. Germline loops: CDR1 MNHEY, CDR2 SMNVEV (reference sequence). The DNA for the CDR3 is TGTGCCAGCAAGAGCGGGAGGGCCAAGGACGAGCAGTACTTC. Translating gives CASKSGRAKDEQYF.

The gene calls are TRBV11-1 and TRBJ2-1; TRBD1 agrees at 12 bases. V was clipped by 3 bases and J by 6 bases; unmatched bases: 6. The CDR3 loop spans 16 amino acids. Germline assignment: CDR1 SGHAT and CDR2 FQDESV (reference sequence). The CDR3 here is CASSFLGTGGLNEQFF. For the CDR3, the DNA is TGTGCCAGCAGCTTCCTCGGGACAGGGGGCCTCAATGAGCAGTTCTTC. Full variable domain (missing parts from reference TRBV11-1 and TRBJ2-1): EAEVAQSPRYKITEKSQAVAFWCDPISGHATLYWYRQILGQGPELLVQFQDESVVDDSQLPKDRFSAERLKGVDSTLKIQPAELGDSAMYLCASSFLGTGGLNEQFFGPGTRLTVL.

This chain connects TRBV28 to TRBJ2-3; D gene ambiguous. This CDR3 region has 11 residues. Trimming pared 7 bases from V and 11 bases from J, leaving 13 bases between. In germline, CDR1 is MDHEN, CDR2 SYDVKM. CDR3 nucleotides: TGTGCCAGCACCGGCGGCTGGCGGCAGTATTTT. Translating gives CASTGGWRQYF.

This clone was detected only a few times. This rearrangement joins TRBV7-8 to TRBJ1-5; the D gene is possibly TRBD1 (5 bases). V was clipped by 1 base and J by 6 bases, with 7 bases between them. The CDR3 contains 13 residues. Germline loops: CDR1 SGHVS, CDR2 FQNEAQ. This chain's CDR3 is CASSLDRIQPQHF. CDR3 in DNA: TGTGCCAGCAGCTTAGACAGGATTCAGCCCCAGCATTTT. Looking up the rest from reference TRBV7-8 and TRBJ1-5 gives the full variable domain: GAGVSQSPRYKVAKRGQDVALRCDPISGHVSLFWYQQALGQGPEFLTYFQNEAQLDKSGLPSDRFFAERPEGSVSTLKIQRTQQEDSAVYLCASSLDRIQPQHFGDGTRLSIL.

The chain is built from TRBV10-1 and TRBJ1-2, with D possibly matching TRBD1 (5 bases). V was shortened by 4 bases and J by 5 bases, with 11 bases between the two germline ends. CDR3 length: 13 residues. Germline V gene lookup returns CDR1 WNHNN and CDR2 SYGVQD (reference sequence). CDR3: CASSATETYGYTF. CDR3 in DNA: TGCGCCAGCAGTGCGACAGAGACTTATGGCTACACCTTC.

This clone was picked up a small number of times. CDR3 sequence reads: CASSLAGGGNYGYTF. The CDR3 DNA reads TGTGCCAGCAGCTTAGCCGGGGGTGGGAACTATGGCTACACCTTC. The chain joins TRBV7-2 to TRBJ1-2, with a possible D match to TRBD1 (5 bases). Germline-derived CDR1 and CDR2 are SGHTA and FQGNSA. The CDR3 extends over 15 amino acids. Trimming removed 0 bases at V and 2 bases at J, with 10 bases between.

This clone appeared a few times. V usage is TRBV9 and J usage is TRBJ2-3; 8 bases fit TRBD2. This CDR3 has 16 residues. J gave up 5 bases and V 0 bases, and 8 bases lay outside the gene matches. The germline gives CDR1 SGDLS, CDR2 YYNGEE. CDR3 sequence: CASSVVGSGRVDTQYF. The CDR3 region has the DNA TGTGCCAGCAGCGTAGTCGGGAGCGGGAGAGTAGATACGCAGTATTTT.

This clone was observed once. This chain links TRBV9 with TRBJ2-5; D is ambiguous. The V gene lost 0 bases and the J gene lost 5 bases, with 17 bases spanning the gap. The CDR3 sequence is 16 residues long. CDR1 is SGDLS and CDR2 is YYNGEE in the germline V gene. The CDR3 DNA follows: TGTGCCAGCAGCGTAGGGGCAGTAACTTTGGGTGAGACCCAGTACTTC. It yields the protein CASSVGAVTLGETQYF.

The V gene is TRBV21-1, the J gene TRBJ2-1. TRBV21-1 is deemed a pseudogene. CDR3 length: 15 residues. CDR3 coding DNA: TGTGCCAGCAGCAAAGTTTGGGGCTCCTACAATGAGCAGTTCTTC. Protein: CASSKVWGSYNEQFF.

This clone has only one observation. The chain joins TRBV4-2 to TRBJ2-3, with 12 bases that match TRBD2. The V and J ends lost 0 bases and 3 bases, in that order; junction bases with no gene match: 10. Germline CDR1 is LGHNA and CDR2 is YNFKEQ. The CDR3 is 19 residues long. CDR3 sequence: CASSQDFRRTSGITDTQYF. CDR3 bases: TGTGCCAGCAGCCAAGACTTCCGCCGGACTAGCGGGATAACAGATACGCAGTATTTT.